The 24 T cell receptor beta chains listed next were all sequenced from one sample in a study of blood T cell repertoires in COVID-19. The method was immunoSEQ multiplex PCR; TCRdb's version includes in-frame clones alone and lacks a portion of them. The sample has tens of thousands of clones, 83% seen once. Sequenced: peripheral blood. These receptor sequences come from a man aged 25-45 years with COVID-19, enrolled during active disease.

This chain links TRBV30 with TRBJ1-1, with a weak D call TRBD1 (5 bases). This CDR3 has 15 residues. In germline, CDR1 is GTSNPN, CDR2 SVGIG (reference sequence). V lost 3 bases and J lost 0, with 14 bases in between. The DNA of the CDR3 is TGTGCCTGGAGCCCAGCTCCGGGGGTGAACACTGAAGCTTTCTTT. Amino acid sequence: CAWSPAPGVNTEAFF.

J is TRBJ1-6 and V is TRBV7-2; possibly TRBD1 for D (5 bases). The ends were cut back, 6 bases at V and 9 bases at J, with 9 bases in the middle. This CDR3 is built from 12 residues. Germline V lookup: CDR1 SGHTA, CDR2 FQGNSA. For the CDR3, the DNA is TGTGCCAGCAGATCCGGGGGTTCACCCCTCCACTTT. Translated, it gives CASRSGGSPLHF.

This clone was recorded a few times. This rearrangement joins TRBV11-2 to TRBJ1-2, with D perhaps matching TRBD1 (5 bases). The germline CDR1 and CDR2 sequences are SGHAT and FQNNGV. CDR3 length: 13 amino acids. The V gene lost 4 bases and the J gene lost 7 bases, with 13 bases spanning the gap. The DNA for the CDR3 is TGTGCCAGCAGCTCCGATTATAGGGGTGGCTACACCTTC. Translated: CASSSDYRGGYTF.

This chain joins TRBV7-9 and TRBJ2-2; D is undetermined. Trimming removed 5 bases from V and 7 bases from J, with 11 bases in between. From germline, CDR1 is SEHNR and CDR2 FQNEAQ (reference sequence). This CDR3 has 13 residues. This CDR3 reads CASSTVGHGELFF. In DNA form, the CDR3 reads TGTGCCAGCAGCACAGTAGGTCACGGGGAGCTGTTTTTT.

The chain carries TRBV2 and TRBJ2-3; tentative D call: TRBD2 (7 bases). In germline, CDR1 is SNHLY, CDR2 FYNNEI. Trimming left V 3 bases short and J 6 bases short, with 10 bases between. The CDR3 runs to 13 residues. The CDR3 nucleotides are TGTGCCAGCAGTGACAGGGGAGGGGATACGCAGTATTTT. It specifies CASSDRGGDTQYF.

The chain recombines TRBV9 with TRBJ2-7, with TRBD1 matching over 7 bases. This CDR3 has 15 amino acids. Germline V gene sequence: CDR1 SGDLS, CDR2 YYNGEE. With 0 bases clipped from V and 6 bases from J, the junction kept 9 bases outside the gene matches. CDR3 protein: CASSVGGTRGSEQYF. The CDR3, as DNA: TGTGCCAGCAGCGTAGGGGGGACCAGGGGGAGCGAGCAGTACTTC.

J is TRBJ1-1 and V is TRBV10-2; 8 bases fit TRBD1. V shed 2 bases, J shed 9 bases, and the junction held 5 bases outside the gene matches. Germline loops: CDR1 WSHSY, CDR2 SAAADI. CDR3 length: 13 residues. CDR3 sequence: CASSEPGQVQAFF. The CDR3 DNA is TGCGCCAGCAGTGAGCCGGGACAGGTTCAAGCTTTCTTT.

The J gene is TRBJ2-1, the V gene TRBV28; 9 bases map to TRBD2. Losses at the gene ends were 10 bases for V and 6 bases for J; bases not matched to a gene: 10. CDR1 and CDR2 (germline): MDHEN, SYDVKM. This CDR3 is 14 amino acids long. DNA of the CDR3: TGTGCCATCCGCGGGAGGGCCGATATCAATGAGCAGTTCTTC. Its protein is CAIRGRADINEQFF. Together with reference TRBV28 and TRBJ2-1, the CDR3 gives the full variable domain: DVKVTQSSRYLVKRTGEKVFLECVQDMDHENMFWYRQDPGLGLRLIYFSYDVKMKEKGDIPEGYSVSREKKERFSLILESASTNQTSMYLCAIRGRADINEQFFGPGTRLTVL.

Of note for this clone: The identical CDR3 is also encoded by other nucleotide sequences in the sample. The V and J genes are TRBV6-5 and TRBJ2-6; no clear D. The length of the CDR3 is 13 residues. The germline V and J ends were trimmed by 5 bases and 3 bases, with 5 bases remaining between them. Per germline, CDR1 MNHEY and CDR2 SVGAGI. In DNA form, the CDR3 reads TGTGCCAGCAGTACGAGTGGGGCCAACGTCCTGACTTTC. It codes for CASSTSGANVLTF.

The chain is built from TRBV28 and TRBJ1-2; TRBD1 might be the D (5 bases). The CDR3 is made up of 14 amino acids. Germline-derived CDR1 and CDR2 are MDHEN and SYDVKM. The ends were cut back, 5 bases at V and 8 bases at J, with 18 bases in the middle. In DNA, the CDR3 is TGTGCCAGCAGTCCGCTCAGGGAGGAGTGGGGCTACACCTTC. It is translated as CASSPLREEWGYTF.

Here the CDR3 reads CASSFSPGPSYEQYF. In nucleotides, the CDR3 is TGTGCCAGCAGCTTTTCCCCGGGTCCTTCCTACGAGCAGTACTTC. The chain is built from TRBV7-2 and TRBJ2-7; no clear D gene. Between the trimmed V and J ends, which lost 3 bases and 1 base, there was a span of 13 bases. The CDR3 is 15 amino acids. Germline CDR1 is SGHTA and CDR2 is FQGNSA.

This chain links TRBV30 with TRBJ2-1, with D possibly TRBD1 on 5 matching bases. The CDR3 consists of 12 residues. V was shortened by 4 bases and J by 9 bases, with 13 bases between the two germline ends. The germline CDR1 and CDR2 sequences are GTSNPN and SVGIG (reference sequence). The CDR3 reads CAWTPLGAEQFF. CDR3 nucleotides: TGTGCCTGGACACCTTTAGGGGCTGAGCAGTTCTTC.

This sequence joins TRBV7-2 and TRBJ1-2, with 11 bases aligning to TRBD1. Germline CDR1 is SGHTA and CDR2 is FQGNSA. The CDR3 is 15 residues long. With 5 bases clipped from V and 4 bases from J, the junction kept 6 bases outside the gene matches. CDR3 in amino acids: CASSVGQGAFYGYTF. In DNA form, the CDR3 reads TGTGCCAGCAGCGTTGGACAGGGGGCATTCTATGGCTACACCTTC. Looking up the rest from reference TRBV7-2 and TRBJ1-2 gives the full variable domain: GAGVSQSPSNKVTEKGKDVELRCDPISGHTALYWYRQSLGQGLEFLIYFQGNSAPDKSGLPSDRFSAERTGGSVSTLTIQRTQQEDSAVYLCASSVGQGAFYGYTFGSGTRLTVV.

This clone was seen only a few times. The chain joins TRBV6-5 to TRBJ2-7; 9 bases are shared with TRBD1. Looked up from germline, CDR1 is MNHEY and CDR2 is SVGAGI. Trimming removed 7 bases from V and 2 bases from J; junction bases left unmatched: 6. CDR3 length equals 14 residues. The CDR3, as DNA: TGTGCCAGCACCCGGACAGGGGCTACCTACGAGCAGTACTTC. Amino acids: CASTRTGATYEQYF.

The V and J genes are TRBV24-1 and TRBJ1-4; D possibly corresponds to TRBD1 (5 bases). This CDR3 region has 18 residues. The germline V gene has CDR1 KGHDR and CDR2 SFDVKD. With 4 bases removed from V and 4 bases from J, the gap between germline ends came to 21 bases. CDR3 coding DNA: TGTGCCACCAGTGACCTCCCCCTTGAACAGGCTAATAATGAAAAACTGTTTTTT. Its translation: CATSDLPLEQANNEKLFF.

The chain is built from TRBV6-4 and TRBJ2-3, with 10 bases aligning to TRBD2. The CDR3 has 15 amino acids. Germline V gene data show CDR1 as MRHNA and CDR2 as SNTAGT. With 5 bases clipped from V and 0 bases from J, the junction kept 2 bases outside the gene matches. The CDR3 here is CASSPTSGSTDTQYF. The DNA for the CDR3 is TGTGCCAGCAGTCCGACTAGCGGGAGCACAGATACGCAGTATTTT.

The V and J genes are TRBV10-1 and TRBJ1-4; TRBD1 matches at 7 bases. J lost 4 bases, V lost 8 bases, and 1 base had no gene match. Germline CDR1 WNHNN, CDR2 SYGVQD (reference sequence). CDR3 length equals 12 residues. As DNA, the CDR3 is TGCGCCAGCGGGGACAGTAATGAAAAACTGTTTTTT. This gives the protein CASGDSNEKLFF.

CDR3 DNA: TGTGCCAGCTCACCCCGAACGGGACACGATAATTCACCCCTCCACTTT. It encodes CASSPRTGHDNSPLHF. The chain employs TRBV18 and TRBJ1-6; weak D call: TRBD1 (6 bases). The CDR3 has 16 residues. The V end was cut by 3 bases, the J end by 5 bases, with 14 bases between. Germline values: CDR1 KGHSH, CDR2 LQKENI.

The genes are TRBV28 and TRBJ2-5; 14 nucleotides align to TRBD2. The CDR3 consists of 18 residues. Germline CDR1 is MDHEN and CDR2 is SYDVKM. V was clipped by 6 bases and J by 8 bases; unmatched bases: 17. CDR3 sequence (DNA): TGTGCCAGCAGCTCCGGGACGGGACTAGCGGGAGTATGGGGAACCCAGTACTTC. Protein: CASSSGTGLAGVWGTQYF.

V usage is TRBV4-1 and J usage is TRBJ1-4, with TRBD1 as a possible D gene (6 bases). This CDR3 comprises 17 residues. V was shortened by 4 bases and J by 5 bases, with 20 bases between the two germline ends. Germline V gene lookup returns CDR1 MGHRA and CDR2 YSYEKL. Here the CDR3 DNA reads TGCGCCAGCAGCCTTCCTTCCAGCGGGACACAGAATGAAAAACTGTTTTTT. Its translation: CASSLPSSGTQNEKLFF.

The chain carries TRBV28 and TRBJ2-1, with 7 bases lining up with TRBD2. The germline V gene has CDR1 MDHEN and CDR2 SYDVKM. V was clipped by 2 bases and J by 5 bases; unmatched bases: 12. This CDR3 comprises 17 residues. CDR3 sequence reads: CASSLVASGTSNNEQFF. The CDR3 DNA reads as TGTGCCAGCAGTTTAGTGGCTAGCGGCACTTCAAACAATGAGCAGTTCTTC.

The genes are TRBV7-9 and TRBJ2-4; TRBD2 agrees at 8 bases. Germline CDR1 and CDR2: SEHNR and FQNEAQ (reference sequence). The CDR3 is 16 residues long. V shed 5 bases, J shed 0 bases, and the junction held 6 bases outside the gene matches. CDR3 region: CASSLLLAGAKNIQYF. The DNA of the CDR3 is TGTGCCAGCAGCCTACTTCTAGCGGGAGCCAAAAACATTCAGTACTTC.

This chain joins TRBV5-1 and TRBJ2-2, with 13 bases identical to TRBD2. Looked up from germline, CDR1 is SGHRS and CDR2 is YFSETQ. The CDR3 sequence is 16 residues long. V was clipped by 0 bases and J by 7 bases; unmatched bases: 3. The chain's CDR3 is CASSLGLAGGGGELFF. The DNA for the CDR3 is TGCGCCAGCAGCTTGGGACTAGCGGGAGGAGGCGGGGAGCTGTTTTTT.

The chain recombines TRBV3-1 (or the pseudogene TRBV3-2) with TRBJ1-2, with 9 bases that match TRBD1. V gave up 1 base and J gave up 4 bases; unmatched junction bases: 4. The CDR3 totals 15 residues. Germline V gene sequence: CDR1 LGHDT, CDR2 YNNKEL (reference sequence). This CDR3 reads CASSQVGQGLYGYTF. The CDR3 DNA sequence: TGTGCCAGCAGCCAAGTGGGACAGGGTCTCTATGGCTACACCTTC.